The present T cell receptor (beta chain) was sequenced within a study of T cells in Graves' hyperthyroidism and ophthalmopathy. Overall study: The initial diagnosis was the point when peripheral blood was collected, ahead of any treatment.

From germline, CDR1 is MGHRA and CDR2 YSYEKL. V shed 0 bases, J shed 1 base, and the junction held 5 bases outside the gene matches. The CDR3 is 16 amino acids. This clonotype was detected a few times. The antigen is undetermined. Amplification targeted TCR beta CDR3 regions from RNA transcripts. HTBI primers were employed in a first-round RT-PCR of the TCR CDR3. TCRdb called the multiplex PCR reads again in MiXCR, with one record for every CDR3 protein. Here the sample spans a few hundred thousand distinct CDR3 sequences, approximately 13% being singletons. Study-level points and caveats: Blood samples included most of the expanded thyroid clonotypes exceeding 0.001.

V usage is TRBV4-1 and J usage is TRBJ2-7, with 8 nucleotides matching TRBD2. The sequence was collected from a man aged 25-45 years with Graves' hyperthyroidism that later progressed to Graves' ophthalmopathy. The material sequenced was blood. The CDR3 nucleotides read TGCGCCAGCAGCCAAGATCGACTAGCGAGGTCCTACGAGCAGTACTTC. It yields the protein CASSQDRLARSYEQYF.